The 16 T cell receptor beta chains presented below share a single source sample, sequenced in a study of blood T cell repertoires in COVID-19. Profiled with immunoSEQ multiplex PCR; TCRdb holds only in-frame clones, not every one. The sample records about 210,000 clones, around 80% being singletons. The sequencing input was peripheral blood. These receptor sequences come from a woman aged 40 to 50 with acute or convalescent COVID-19.

The genes are TRBV29-1 and TRBJ2-7, with D perhaps TRBD2 (5 bases). The CDR3 is 14 residues long. V lost 3 bases to trimming and J lost 3 bases, with 15 bases between them. The germline CDR1 and CDR2 sequences are SQVTM and ANQGSEA. The CDR3 bases are TGCAGCGTTGAGTCTACCGGGATGAGCTACGAGCAGTACTTC. It yields the protein CSVESTGMSYEQYF.

J is TRBJ1-2 and V is TRBV6-1, with TRBD1 matching over 9 bases. CDR1 is MNHNS and CDR2 is SASEGT in the germline V gene. After removal of 3 bases from V and 7 bases from J, the junction contained 9 bases not matched to a gene. The CDR3 is made up of 15 amino acids. As DNA, the CDR3 is TGTGCCAGCAGTGATGGTGGGACAGGGACAATTGGCTACACCTTC. Amino acids: CASSDGGTGTIGYTF.

The chain carries TRBV11-2 and TRBJ1-2; D is undetermined. The CDR3 consists of 14 residues. Trimming stripped 4 bases from V and 7 bases from J, with 16 bases between. Per germline, CDR1 SGHAT and CDR2 FQNNGV. DNA of the CDR3: TGTGCCAGCAGCTATCCAGGCGGAGCGGCTGGCTACACCTTC. Its protein is CASSYPGGAAGYTF.

The chain recombines TRBV10-2 with TRBJ2-1; 9 bases are a match to TRBD2. This CDR3 is built from 15 residues. Trimming removed 7 bases from V and 0 bases from J; junction bases left unmatched: 4. Per the germline V gene, CDR1 is WSHSY and CDR2 is SAAADI. In DNA, the CDR3 is TGCGCCAGCAAAGTAGCGGGAGCCTCCTACAATGAGCAGTTCTTC. Amino acids: CASKVAGASYNEQFF.

This sequence joins TRBV21-1 and TRBJ2-1; TRBD2, as called in the table, went unchecked against the DNA. TRBV21-1 counts as a pseudogene. The CDR3 loop spans 13 amino acids. The CDR3 sequence: CAIDYLLYNEQFF. The CDR3 DNA follows: TGTGCCATCGACTATCTCCTTTACAATGAGCAGTTCTTC.

The sample holds one count of this clone. The V call is TRBV5-1, the J call TRBJ2-1, with 8 bases matching TRBD2. This CDR3 has 14 residues. The J segment lost 9 bases and the V segment lost 0 bases, leaving 5 bases of the junction unmatched. CDR1 is SGHRS, CDR2 YFSETQ, per germline. The DNA of the CDR3 is TGCGCCAGCAGCTTGGCCAGCGGGAGTACTGAGCAGTTCTTC. This gives the protein CASSLASGSTEQFF.

The chain is built from TRBV7-2 and TRBJ1-2; D gene uncertain. The CDR3 has 15 amino acids. V lost 1 base, J lost 4 bases, and 13 bases lay in between. Germline V gives CDR1 SGHTA, CDR2 FQGNSA. The CDR3 DNA reads TGTGCCAGCAGCTTAGGCGCGAGGCAAGGCTATGGCTACACCTTC. Translating gives CASSLGARQGYGYTF. The variable domain in full, with the rest retrieved from reference TRBV7-2 and TRBJ1-2, is GAGVSQSPSNKVTEKGKDVELRCDPISGHTALYWYRQSLGQGLEFLIYFQGNSAPDKSGLPSDRFSAERTGGSVSTLTIQRTQQEDSAVYLCASSLGARQGYGYTFGSGTRLTVV.

J is TRBJ2-1 and V is TRBV10-2; 12 nucleotides align to TRBD2. The CDR3 is 15 residues long. The J segment lost 9 bases and the V segment lost 6 bases, leaving 9 bases of the junction unmatched. Germline loops: CDR1 WSHSY, CDR2 SAAADI. The CDR3 loop reads CASRSSGGARSEQFF. CDR3 bases: TGCGCCAGCAGGTCTAGCGGGGGGGCCAGATCTGAGCAGTTCTTC.

J is TRBJ1-1 and V is TRBV5-1, with D possibly TRBD1 on 5 matching bases. V was pared by 1 base and J by 4 bases, with 14 bases between. In germline, CDR1 is SGHRS, CDR2 YFSETQ. This CDR3 has 15 amino acids. The CDR3 nucleotides are TGCGCCAGCAGCTTGAGGGAGGGAAGGGGCACTGAAGCTTTCTTT. Translation: CASSLREGRGTEAFF.

The chain links TRBV5-6 to TRBJ1-1; tentative D call: TRBD1 (5 bases). The V end lost 4 bases, the J end lost 1 base, and 17 bases lay between the germline ends. The CDR3 has 16 amino acids. Per germline, CDR1 SGHDT and CDR2 YYEEEE. For the CDR3, the DNA is TGTGCCAGCAGCCCCCTGGTGCAGGGCCCGAACACTGAAGCTTTCTTT. Protein: CASSPLVQGPNTEAFF.

The V gene is TRBV20-1, the J gene TRBJ1-3; 8 bases agree with TRBD1. V shed 3 bases, J shed 4 bases, and the junction held 5 bases outside the gene matches. The CDR3 runs to 14 residues. Germline V gene data show CDR1 as DFQATT and CDR2 as SNEGSKA (reference sequence). CDR3 coding DNA: TGCAGTGCTAGTCCCGGGACAGGCGGAAACACCATATATTTT. It yields the protein CSASPGTGGNTIYF.

The chain is built from TRBV30 and TRBJ2-1; TRBD2 agrees at 12 bases. The CDR3 loop spans 13 amino acids. Germline CDR1 reads GTSNPN; CDR2 reads SVGIG (reference sequence). V gave up 5 bases and J gave up 8 bases; unmatched junction bases: 4. CDR3 residues: CAWGLAGGYEQFF. The DNA for the CDR3 is TGTGCCTGGGGCCTAGCGGGGGGGTATGAGCAGTTCTTC.

This sequence joins TRBV15 and TRBJ1-2; 7 bases are shared with TRBD1. J gave up 8 bases and V 5 bases, and 8 bases lay outside the gene matches. The CDR3 runs to 13 residues. The V gene's germline CDR1 is LNHNV and CDR2 YYDKDF (reference sequence). The CDR3 DNA reads as TGTGCCACCAGCCTAAGATCGGACAGGGGCTACACCTTC. This gives the protein CATSLRSDRGYTF.

The rearrangement links TRBV7-2 to TRBJ2-7; 11 bases match TRBD1. Trimming took 3 bases from V and 6 from J; bases not matched to a gene: 7. This CDR3 contains 15 residues. The germline V gene encodes CDR1 SGHTA and CDR2 FQGNSA. CDR3 region: CASSFLDRGHLEQYF. CDR3 DNA: TGTGCCAGCAGCTTCCTGGACAGGGGGCATCTCGAGCAGTACTTC.

The chain recombines TRBV13 with TRBJ2-7, with 7 bases aligning to TRBD1. V dropped 4 bases and J dropped 0; count of bases not matched to a gene: 6. This CDR3 is built from 15 residues. Germline V gene lookup returns CDR1 PRHDT and CDR2 FYEKMQ (reference sequence). The CDR3 is CASSSFRDSSYEQYF. Here the CDR3 DNA reads TGTGCCAGCAGCTCCTTCCGGGACAGCTCCTACGAGCAGTACTTC.

This clone was observed a single time. The chain is built from TRBV7-2 and TRBJ2-1; TRBD2 is a possible D gene (6 bases). The germline V gene encodes CDR1 SGHTA and CDR2 FQGNSA. The V gene lost 5 bases and the J gene lost 3 bases, with 11 bases spanning the gap. This CDR3 has 14 amino acids. The chain's CDR3 is CASSDSGLYNEQFF. The CDR3 region has the DNA TGTGCCAGCAGCGATTCGGGACTCTACAATGAGCAGTTCTTC.